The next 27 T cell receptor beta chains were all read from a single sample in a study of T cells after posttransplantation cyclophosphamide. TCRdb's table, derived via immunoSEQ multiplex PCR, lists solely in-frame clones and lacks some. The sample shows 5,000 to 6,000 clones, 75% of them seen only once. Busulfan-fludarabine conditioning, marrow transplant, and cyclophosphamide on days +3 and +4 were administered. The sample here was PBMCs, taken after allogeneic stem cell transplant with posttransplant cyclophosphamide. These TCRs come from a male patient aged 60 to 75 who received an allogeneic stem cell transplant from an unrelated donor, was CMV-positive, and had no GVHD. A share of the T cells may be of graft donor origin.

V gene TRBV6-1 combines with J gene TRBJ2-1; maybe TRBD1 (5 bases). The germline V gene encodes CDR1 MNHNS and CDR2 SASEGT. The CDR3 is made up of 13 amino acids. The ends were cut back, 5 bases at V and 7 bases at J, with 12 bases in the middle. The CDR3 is CASSSGLGNEQFF. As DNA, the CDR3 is TGTGCCAGCAGTTCAGGGTTAGGGAATGAGCAGTTCTTC.

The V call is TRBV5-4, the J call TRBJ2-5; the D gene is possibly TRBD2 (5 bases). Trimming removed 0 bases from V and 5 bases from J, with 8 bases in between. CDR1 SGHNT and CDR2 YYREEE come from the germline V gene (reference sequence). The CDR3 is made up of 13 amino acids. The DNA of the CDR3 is TGTGCCAGCAGCTTGGGGACGGGGGAGACCCAGTACTTC. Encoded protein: CASSLGTGETQYF.

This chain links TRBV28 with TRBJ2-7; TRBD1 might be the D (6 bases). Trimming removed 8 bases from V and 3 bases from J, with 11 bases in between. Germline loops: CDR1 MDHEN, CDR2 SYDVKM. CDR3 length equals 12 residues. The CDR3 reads CASRVQGYEQYF. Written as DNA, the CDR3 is TGTGCCAGCCGGGTACAGGGCTACGAGCAGTACTTC.

CDR3 sequence (DNA): TGTGCCAGCAAGTTTAATTCAGGGAACGGCGGCTACACCTTC. It yields the protein CASKFNSGNGGYTF. The chain joins TRBV27 to TRBJ1-2, with D perhaps TRBD1 (5 bases). V lost 7 bases to trimming and J lost 8 bases, with 20 bases between them. The CDR3 loop spans 14 amino acids. Germline loops: CDR1 MNHEY, CDR2 SMNVEV (reference sequence).

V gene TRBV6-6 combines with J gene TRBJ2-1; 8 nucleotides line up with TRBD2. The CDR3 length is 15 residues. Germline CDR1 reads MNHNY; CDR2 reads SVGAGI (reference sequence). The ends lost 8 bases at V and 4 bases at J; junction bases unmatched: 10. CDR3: CASHGRAGGYNEQFF. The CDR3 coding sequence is TGTGCCAGCCACGGTCGGGCGGGAGGTTACAATGAGCAGTTCTTC.

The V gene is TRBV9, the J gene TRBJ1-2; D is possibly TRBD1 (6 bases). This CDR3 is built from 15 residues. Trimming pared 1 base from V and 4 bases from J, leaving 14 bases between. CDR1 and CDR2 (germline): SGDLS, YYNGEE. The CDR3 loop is CASSVNSGTRYGYTF. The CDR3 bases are TGTGCCAGCAGCGTAAATTCTGGGACACGCTATGGCTACACCTTC.

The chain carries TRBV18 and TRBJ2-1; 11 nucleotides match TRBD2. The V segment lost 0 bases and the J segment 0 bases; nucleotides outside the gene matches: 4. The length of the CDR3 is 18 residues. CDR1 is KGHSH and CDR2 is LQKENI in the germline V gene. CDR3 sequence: CASSPPGLAVSSYNEQFF. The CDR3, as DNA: TGTGCCAGCTCACCACCGGGACTAGCGGTGAGCTCCTACAATGAGCAGTTCTTC.

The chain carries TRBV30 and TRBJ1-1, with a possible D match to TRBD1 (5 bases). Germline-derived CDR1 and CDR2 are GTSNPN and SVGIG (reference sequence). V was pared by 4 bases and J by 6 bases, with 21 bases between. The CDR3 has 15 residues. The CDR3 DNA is TGTGCCTGGAATCTTAAAGGGACTGGCTATCCTGAAGCTTTCTTT. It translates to CAWNLKGTGYPEAFF.

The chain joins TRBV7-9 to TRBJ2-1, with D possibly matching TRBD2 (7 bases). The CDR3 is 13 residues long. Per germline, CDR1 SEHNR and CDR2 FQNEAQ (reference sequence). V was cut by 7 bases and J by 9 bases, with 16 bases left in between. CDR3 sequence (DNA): TGTGCCAGCACTCGGGGGGACAATGTTGAGCAGTTCTTC. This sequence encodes CASTRGDNVEQFF. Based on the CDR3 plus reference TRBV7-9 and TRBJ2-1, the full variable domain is DTGVSQNPRHKITKRGQNVTFRCDPISEHNRLYWYRQTLGQGPEFLTYFQNEAQLEKSRLLSDRFSAERPKGSFSTLEIQRTEQGDSAMYLCASTRGDNVEQFFGPGTRLTVL.

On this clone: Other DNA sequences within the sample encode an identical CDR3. The CDR3 DNA is TGTGCCAGCAGCCCGGGAGGCAATTCACCCCTCCACTTT. This gives the protein CASSPGGNSPLHF. This chain links TRBV14 with TRBJ1-6, with D uncertain. With 4 bases removed from V and 7 bases from J, the gap between germline ends came to 8 bases. This CDR3 spans 13 amino acids. Per the germline V gene, CDR1 is SGHDN and CDR2 is FVKESK.

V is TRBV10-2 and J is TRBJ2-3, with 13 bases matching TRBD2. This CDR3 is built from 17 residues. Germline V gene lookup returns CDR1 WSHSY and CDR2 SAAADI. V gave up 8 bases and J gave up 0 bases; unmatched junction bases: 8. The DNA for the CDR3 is TGCGCCAGCGGGGGACTAGCGGGACCTTCTAGCACAGATACGCAGTATTTT. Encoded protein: CASGGLAGPSSTDTQYF.

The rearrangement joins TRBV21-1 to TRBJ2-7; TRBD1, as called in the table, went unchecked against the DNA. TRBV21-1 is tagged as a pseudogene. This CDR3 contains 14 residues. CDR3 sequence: CASNTRDKYYEQYF. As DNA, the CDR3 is TGTGCCAGCAATACCAGGGACAAATACTACGAGCAGTACTTC.

The CDR3 protein is CASSLPGTGDSPLHF. CDR3 DNA: TGCGCCAGCAGCTTGCCGGGGACAGGGGACTCACCCCTCCACTTT. The V gene is TRBV5-1, the J gene TRBJ1-6; 10 nucleotides agree with TRBD1. J gave up 10 bases and V 1 base, and 5 bases lay outside the gene matches. The CDR3 runs 15 residues. Germline-derived CDR1 and CDR2 are SGHRS and YFSETQ. The full variable domain, completed using reference TRBV5-1 and TRBJ1-6, is KAGVTQTPRYLIKTRGQQVTLSCSPISGHRSVSWYQQTPGQGLQFLFEYFSETQRNKGNFPGRFSGRQFSNSRSEMNVSTLELGDSALYLCASSLPGTGDSPLHFGNGTRLTVT.

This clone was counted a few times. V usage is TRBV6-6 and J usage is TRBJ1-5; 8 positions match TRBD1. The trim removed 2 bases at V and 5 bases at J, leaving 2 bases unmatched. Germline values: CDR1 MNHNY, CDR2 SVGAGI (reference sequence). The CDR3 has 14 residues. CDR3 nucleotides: TGTGCCAGCAGTTACCAGGGGGCATATCAGCCCCAGCATTTT. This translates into CASSYQGAYQPQHF.

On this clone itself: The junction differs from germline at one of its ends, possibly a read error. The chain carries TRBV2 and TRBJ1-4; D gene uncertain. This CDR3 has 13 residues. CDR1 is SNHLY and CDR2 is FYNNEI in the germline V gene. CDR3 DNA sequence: TGTGCCGGCAGTGAGGGAGCGTACGGAAAACTGTTTTTT. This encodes CAGSEGAYGKLFF.

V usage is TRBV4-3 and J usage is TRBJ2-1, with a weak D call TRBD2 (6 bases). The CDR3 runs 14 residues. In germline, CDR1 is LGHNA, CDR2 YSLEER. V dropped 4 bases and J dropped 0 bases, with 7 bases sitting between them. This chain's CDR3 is CASSPGSSYNEQFF. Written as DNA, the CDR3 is TGCGCCAGCAGCCCCGGGAGCTCCTACAATGAGCAGTTCTTC.

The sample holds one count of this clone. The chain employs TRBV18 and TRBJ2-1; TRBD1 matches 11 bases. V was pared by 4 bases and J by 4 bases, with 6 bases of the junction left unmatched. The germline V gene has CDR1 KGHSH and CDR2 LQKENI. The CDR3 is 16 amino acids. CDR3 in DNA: TGTGCCAGCTCACTCGGACAGGGGGCGAGGTACAATGAGCAGTTCTTC. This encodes CASSLGQGARYNEQFF.

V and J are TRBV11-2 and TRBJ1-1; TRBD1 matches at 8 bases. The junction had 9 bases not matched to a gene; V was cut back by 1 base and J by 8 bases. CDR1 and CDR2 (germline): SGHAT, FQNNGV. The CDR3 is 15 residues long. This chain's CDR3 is CASSLVPRTGLEAFF. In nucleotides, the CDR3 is TGTGCCAGCAGCTTAGTCCCCCGGACAGGGCTGGAAGCTTTCTTT.

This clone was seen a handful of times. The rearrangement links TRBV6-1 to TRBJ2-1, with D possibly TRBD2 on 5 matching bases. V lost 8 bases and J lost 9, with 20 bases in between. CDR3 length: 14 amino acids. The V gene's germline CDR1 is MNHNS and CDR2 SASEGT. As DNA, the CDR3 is TGTGCCAGCCTCGGGGTAGCCCTTATCGGTGAGCAGTTCTTC. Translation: CASLGVALIGEQFF.

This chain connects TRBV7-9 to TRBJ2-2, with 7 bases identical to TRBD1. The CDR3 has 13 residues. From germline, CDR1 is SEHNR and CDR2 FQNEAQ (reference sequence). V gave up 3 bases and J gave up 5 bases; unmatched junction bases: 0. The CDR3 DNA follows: TGTGCCAGCAGCTTGACAGGGACCGGGGAGCTGTTTTTT. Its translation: CASSLTGTGELFF.

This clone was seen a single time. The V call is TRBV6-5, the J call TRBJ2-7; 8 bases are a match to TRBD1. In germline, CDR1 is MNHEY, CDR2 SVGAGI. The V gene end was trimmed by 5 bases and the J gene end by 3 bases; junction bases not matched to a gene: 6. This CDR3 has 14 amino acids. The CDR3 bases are TGTGCCAGCAGTATGAGGGACAGGAGCTACGAGCAGTACTTC. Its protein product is CASSMRDRSYEQYF.

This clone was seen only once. The CDR3 region has the DNA TGTGCCAGCAAACCCGGGACAGGAAGCTCCTACGAGCAGTACTTC. Amino acids: CASKPGTGSSYEQYF. The chain carries TRBV11-3 and TRBJ2-7; 8 nucleotides match TRBD1. The CDR3 runs to 15 residues. J gave up 0 bases and V 7 bases, and 8 bases lay outside the gene matches. Germline V gene data show CDR1 as SGHNT and CDR2 as YENEEA.

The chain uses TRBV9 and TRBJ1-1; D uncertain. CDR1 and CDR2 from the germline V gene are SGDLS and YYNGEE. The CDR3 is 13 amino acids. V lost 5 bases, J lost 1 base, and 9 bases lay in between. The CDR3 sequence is CASRPTPNTEAFF. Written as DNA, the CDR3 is TGTGCCAGCAGACCTACCCCGAACACTGAAGCTTTCTTT. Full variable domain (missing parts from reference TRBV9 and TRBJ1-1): DSGVTQTPKHLITATGQRVTLRCSPRSGDLSVYWYQQSLDQGLQFLIQYYNGEERAKGNILERFSAQQFPDLHSELNLSSLELGDSALYFCASRPTPNTEAFFGQGTRLTVV.

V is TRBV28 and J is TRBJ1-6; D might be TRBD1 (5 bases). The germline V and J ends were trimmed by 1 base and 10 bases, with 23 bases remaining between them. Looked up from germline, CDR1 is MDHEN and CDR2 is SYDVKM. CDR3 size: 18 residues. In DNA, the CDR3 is TGTGCCAGCAGTTTATTAGGGGCCCGACTGGGGGGTGGGTCACCCCTCCACTTT. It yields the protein CASSLLGARLGGGSPLHF. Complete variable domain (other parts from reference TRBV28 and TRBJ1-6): DVKVTQSSRYLVKRTGEKVFLECVQDMDHENMFWYRQDPGLGLRLIYFSYDVKMKEKGDIPEGYSVSREKKERFSLILESASTNQTSMYLCASSLLGARLGGGSPLHFGNGTRLTVT.

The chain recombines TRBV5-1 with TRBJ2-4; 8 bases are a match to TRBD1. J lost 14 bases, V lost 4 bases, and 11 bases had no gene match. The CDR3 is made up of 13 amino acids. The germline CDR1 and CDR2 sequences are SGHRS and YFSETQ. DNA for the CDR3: TGCGCCAGCAGCCCAGGGACAGGTTTTAGGGAGTACTTC. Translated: CASSPGTGFREYF.

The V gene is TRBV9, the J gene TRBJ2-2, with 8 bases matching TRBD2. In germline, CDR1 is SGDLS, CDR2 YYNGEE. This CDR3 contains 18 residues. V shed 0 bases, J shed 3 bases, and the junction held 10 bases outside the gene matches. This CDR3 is CASSVGPRLAGDTGELFF. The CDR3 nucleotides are TGTGCCAGCAGCGTAGGTCCTCGGCTAGCGGGCGACACCGGGGAGCTGTTTTTT.

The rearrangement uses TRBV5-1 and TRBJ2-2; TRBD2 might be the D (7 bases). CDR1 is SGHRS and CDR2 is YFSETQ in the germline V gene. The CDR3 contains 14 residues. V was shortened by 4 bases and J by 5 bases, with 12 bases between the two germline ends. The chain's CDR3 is CASSPRGGTGELFF. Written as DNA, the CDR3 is TGCGCCAGCAGCCCAAGGGGGGGGACCGGGGAGCTGTTTTTT.